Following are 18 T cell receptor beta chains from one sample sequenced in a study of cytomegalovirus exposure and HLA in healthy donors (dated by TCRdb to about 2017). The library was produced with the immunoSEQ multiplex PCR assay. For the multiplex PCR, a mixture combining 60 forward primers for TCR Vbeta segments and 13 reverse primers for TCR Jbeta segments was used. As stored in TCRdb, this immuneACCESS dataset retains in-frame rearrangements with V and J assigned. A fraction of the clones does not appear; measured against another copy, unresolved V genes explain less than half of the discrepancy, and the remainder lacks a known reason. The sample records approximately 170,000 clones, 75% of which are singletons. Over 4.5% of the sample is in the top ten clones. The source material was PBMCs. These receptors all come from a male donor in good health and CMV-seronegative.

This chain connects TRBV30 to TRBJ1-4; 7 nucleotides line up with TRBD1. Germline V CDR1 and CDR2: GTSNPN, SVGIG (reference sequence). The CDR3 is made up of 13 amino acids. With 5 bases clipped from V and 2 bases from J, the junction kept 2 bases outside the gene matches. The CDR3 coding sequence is TGTGCCTGGTCAGGGGGGACTAATGAAAAACTGTTTTTT. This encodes CAWSGGTNEKLFF.

As DNA, the CDR3 is TGTGCCAGCAGTTCACCGACTCAGAACACCGGGGAGCTGTTTTTT. It encodes CASSSPTQNTGELFF. The chain employs TRBV6-5 and TRBJ2-2; D unclear. V was shortened by 4 bases and J by 1 base, with 10 bases between the two germline ends. Germline-derived CDR1 and CDR2 are MNHEY and SVGAGI. The CDR3 totals 15 residues.

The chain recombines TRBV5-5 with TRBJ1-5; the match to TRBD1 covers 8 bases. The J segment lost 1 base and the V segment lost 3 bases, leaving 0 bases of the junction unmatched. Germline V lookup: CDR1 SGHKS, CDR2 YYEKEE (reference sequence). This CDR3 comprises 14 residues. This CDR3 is CASSWTGSNQPQHF. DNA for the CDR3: TGTGCCAGCAGCTGGACAGGGAGCAATCAGCCCCAGCATTTT. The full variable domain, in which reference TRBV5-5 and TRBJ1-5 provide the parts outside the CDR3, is DAGVTQSPTHLIKTRGQQVTLRCSPISGHKSVSWYQQVLGQGPQFIFQYYEKEERGRGNFPDRFSARQFPNYSSELNVNALLLGDSALYLCASSWTGSNQPQHFGDGTRLSIL.

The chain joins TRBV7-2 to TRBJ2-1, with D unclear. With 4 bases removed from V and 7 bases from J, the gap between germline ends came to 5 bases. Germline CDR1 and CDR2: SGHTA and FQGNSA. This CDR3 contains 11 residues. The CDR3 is CASSSMNEQFF. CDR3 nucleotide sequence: TGTGCCAGCAGCTCAATGAATGAGCAGTTCTTC.

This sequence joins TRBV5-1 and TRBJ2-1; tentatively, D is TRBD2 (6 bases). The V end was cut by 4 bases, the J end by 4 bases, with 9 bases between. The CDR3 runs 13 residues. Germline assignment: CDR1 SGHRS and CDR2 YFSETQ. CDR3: CASSGGLYNEQFF. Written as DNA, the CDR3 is TGCGCCAGCAGCGGGGGACTGTACAATGAGCAGTTCTTC.

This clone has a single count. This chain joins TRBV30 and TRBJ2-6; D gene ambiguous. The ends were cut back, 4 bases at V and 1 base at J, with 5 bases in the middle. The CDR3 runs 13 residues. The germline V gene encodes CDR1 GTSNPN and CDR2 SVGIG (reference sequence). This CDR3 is CAWKLSGANVLTF. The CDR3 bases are TGTGCCTGGAAGCTGTCTGGGGCCAACGTCCTGACTTTC.

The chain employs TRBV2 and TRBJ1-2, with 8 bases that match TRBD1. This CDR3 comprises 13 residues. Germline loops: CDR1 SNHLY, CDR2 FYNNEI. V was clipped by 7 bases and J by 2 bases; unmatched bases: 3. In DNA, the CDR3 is TGTGCCAGCATGAGGGACAGGAACTATGGCTACACCTTC. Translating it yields CASMRDRNYGYTF.

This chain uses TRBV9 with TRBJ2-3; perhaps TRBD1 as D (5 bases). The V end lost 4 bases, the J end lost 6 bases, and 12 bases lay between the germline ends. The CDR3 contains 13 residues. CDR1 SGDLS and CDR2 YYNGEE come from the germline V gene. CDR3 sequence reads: CASSRLQADTQYF. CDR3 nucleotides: TGTGCCAGCAGCCGGTTACAGGCGGATACGCAGTATTTT. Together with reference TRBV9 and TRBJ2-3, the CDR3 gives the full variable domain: DSGVTQTPKHLITATGQRVTLRCSPRSGDLSVYWYQQSLDQGLQFLIQYYNGEERAKGNILERFSAQQFPDLHSELNLSSLELGDSALYFCASSRLQADTQYFGPGTRLTVL.

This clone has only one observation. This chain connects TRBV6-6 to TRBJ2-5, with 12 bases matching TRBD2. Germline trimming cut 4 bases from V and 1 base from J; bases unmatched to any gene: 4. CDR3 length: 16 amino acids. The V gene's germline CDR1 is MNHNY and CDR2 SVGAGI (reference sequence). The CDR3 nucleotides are TGTGCCAGCAGTTTCGGACTAGCGGGGTCCCAAGAGACCCAGTACTTC. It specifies CASSFGLAGSQETQYF.

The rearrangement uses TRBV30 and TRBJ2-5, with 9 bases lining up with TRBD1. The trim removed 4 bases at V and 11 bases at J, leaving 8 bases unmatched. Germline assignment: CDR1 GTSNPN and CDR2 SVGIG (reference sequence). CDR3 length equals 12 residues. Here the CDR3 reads CAWTQGAWEQYF. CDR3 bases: TGTGCCTGGACACAGGGGGCCTGGGAGCAGTACTTC.

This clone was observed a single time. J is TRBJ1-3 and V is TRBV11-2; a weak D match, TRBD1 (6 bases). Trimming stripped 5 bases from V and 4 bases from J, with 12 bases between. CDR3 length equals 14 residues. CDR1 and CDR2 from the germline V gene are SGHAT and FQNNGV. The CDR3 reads CASSGRQDGNTIYF. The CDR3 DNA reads TGTGCCAGCAGCGGGAGACAGGACGGAAACACCATATATTTT.

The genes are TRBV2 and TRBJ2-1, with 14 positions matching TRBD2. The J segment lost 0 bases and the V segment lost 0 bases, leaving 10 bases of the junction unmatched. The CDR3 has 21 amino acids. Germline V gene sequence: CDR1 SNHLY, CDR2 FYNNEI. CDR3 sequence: CASSEALGTSGGSSSYNEQFF. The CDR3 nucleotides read TGTGCCAGCAGTGAAGCGCTTGGGACTAGCGGGGGTTCGAGCTCCTACAATGAGCAGTTCTTC. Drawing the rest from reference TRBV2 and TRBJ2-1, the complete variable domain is EPEVTQTPSHQVTQMGQEVILRCVPISNHLYFYWYRQILGQKVEFLVSFYNNEISEKSEIFDDQFSVERPDGSNFTLKIRSTKLEDSAMYFCASSEALGTSGGSSSYNEQFFGPGTRLTVL.

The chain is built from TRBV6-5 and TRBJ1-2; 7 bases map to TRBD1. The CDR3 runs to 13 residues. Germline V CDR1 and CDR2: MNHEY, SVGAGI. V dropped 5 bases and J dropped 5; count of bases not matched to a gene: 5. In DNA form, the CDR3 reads TGTGCCAGCAGTACCCGGGACAGATATGGCTACACCTTC. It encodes CASSTRDRYGYTF.

CDR3 coding DNA: TGCGCCAGCAGCCACCACCGGGGTGCCAGGGAGGGGAGTGAAAAACTGTTTTTT. The encoded protein is CASSHHRGAREGSEKLFF. The chain carries TRBV4-1 and TRBJ1-4; tentative D call: TRBD1 (5 bases). With 3 bases removed from V and 7 bases from J, the gap between germline ends came to 24 bases. Germline-derived CDR1 and CDR2 are MGHRA and YSYEKL. The CDR3 consists of 18 residues.

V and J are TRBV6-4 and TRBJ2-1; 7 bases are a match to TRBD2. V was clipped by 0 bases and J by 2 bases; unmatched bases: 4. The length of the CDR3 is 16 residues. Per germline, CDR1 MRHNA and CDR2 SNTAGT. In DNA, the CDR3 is TGTGCCAGCAGTGACTCGACGAGCGGGACCTACAATGAGCAGTTCTTC. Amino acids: CASSDSTSGTYNEQFF.

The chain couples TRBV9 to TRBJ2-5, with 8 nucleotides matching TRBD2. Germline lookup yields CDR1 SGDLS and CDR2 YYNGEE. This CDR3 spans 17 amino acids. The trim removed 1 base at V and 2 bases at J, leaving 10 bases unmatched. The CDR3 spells CASSVSASGGGQETQYF. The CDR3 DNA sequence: TGTGCCAGCAGCGTATCGGCCAGCGGGGGCGGTCAAGAGACCCAGTACTTC.

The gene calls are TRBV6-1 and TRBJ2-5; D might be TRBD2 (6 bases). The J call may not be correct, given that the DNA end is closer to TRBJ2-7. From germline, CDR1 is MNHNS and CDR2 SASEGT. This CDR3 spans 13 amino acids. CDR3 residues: CASKGVGSDEQYF. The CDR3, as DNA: TGTGCCAGCAAGGGCGTCGGGAGCGACGAGCAGTACTTC.

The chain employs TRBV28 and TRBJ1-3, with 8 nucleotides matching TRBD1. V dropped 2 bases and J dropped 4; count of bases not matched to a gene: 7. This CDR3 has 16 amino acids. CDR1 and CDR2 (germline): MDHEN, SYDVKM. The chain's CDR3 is CASSLGGQGGGNTIYF. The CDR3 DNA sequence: TGTGCCAGCAGTTTAGGCGGACAGGGAGGGGGAAACACCATATATTTT.